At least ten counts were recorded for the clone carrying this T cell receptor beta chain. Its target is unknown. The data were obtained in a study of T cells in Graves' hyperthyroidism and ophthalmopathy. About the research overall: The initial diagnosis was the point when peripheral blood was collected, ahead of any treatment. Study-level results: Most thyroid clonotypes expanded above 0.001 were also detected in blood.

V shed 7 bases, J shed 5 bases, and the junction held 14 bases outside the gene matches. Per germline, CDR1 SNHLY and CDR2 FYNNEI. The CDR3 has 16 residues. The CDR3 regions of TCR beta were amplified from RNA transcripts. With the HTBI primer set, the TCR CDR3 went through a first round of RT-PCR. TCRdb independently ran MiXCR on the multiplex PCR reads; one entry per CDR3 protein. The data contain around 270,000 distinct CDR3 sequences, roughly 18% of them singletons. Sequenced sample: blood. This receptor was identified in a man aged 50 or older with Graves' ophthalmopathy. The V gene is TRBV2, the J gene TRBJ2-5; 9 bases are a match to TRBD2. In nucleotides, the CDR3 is TGTGCCAGCAAGGGAGGCGGAGCGGGAGGAGGTGAGACCCAGTACTTC. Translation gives CASKGGGAGGGETQYF.